The 22 T cell receptor beta chains reported below all come from one sample, sequenced in a study of blood T cells in healthy people across ages. The second PCR ran about 6 to 12 cycles with a sample-barcoded 5' primer and J-beta primers. MiXCR, applied by TCRdb to the 5' RACE reads, yields one record per CDR3 protein. The sample lists about 600,000 distinct CDR3 sequences, under 55% occurring once. Sequences were obtained from blood. The source of these receptors is a man of 80 years or more in good health.

This clonotype appeared a single time. The chain couples TRBV28 to TRBJ2-7; 9 bases match TRBD1. CDR1 is MDHEN and CDR2 is SYDVKM in the germline V gene. V lost 7 bases and J lost 2; bases outside the gene matches: 6. The CDR3 covers 14 residues. CDR3 sequence (DNA): TGTGCCAGCACTACGGGACAGGGAACCTACGAGCAGTACTTC. It codes for CASTTGQGTYEQYF.

The chain combines TRBV7-2 with TRBJ1-5; the D gene is possibly TRBD1 (6 bases). The V and J ends lost 2 bases and 5 bases respectively, with 13 bases between them. The CDR3 runs 15 residues. Germline V gene lookup returns CDR1 SGHTA and CDR2 FQGNSA. This chain's CDR3 is CASSLYDRSYQPQHF. The CDR3 nucleotides are TGTGCCAGCAGCTTATACGACAGGAGTTATCAGCCCCAGCATTTT.

In this sample, this clonotype turned up many times. This sequence joins TRBV7-2 and TRBJ1-5, with 8 bases lining up with TRBD1. The germline CDR1 and CDR2 sequences are SGHTA and FQGNSA. The CDR3 totals 19 residues. Unmatched junction bases numbered 15, after V lost 5 bases and J lost 0 bases. Written as DNA, the CDR3 is TGTGCCAGCAGCGCAAGTCAGGACAGGGCTTTCGGTAGCAATCAGCCCCAGCATTTT. Translated: CASSASQDRAFGSNQPQHF.

This clonotype showed up just a few times. The gene calls are TRBV18 and TRBJ2-4, with a weak D call TRBD1 (6 bases). Trimming removed 6 bases at V and 2 bases at J, with 20 bases between. Germline V gives CDR1 KGHSH, CDR2 LQKENI. This CDR3 contains 17 residues. This CDR3 is CASSPPYRVSTKNIQYF. DNA of the CDR3: TGTGCCAGCTCCCCTCCTTACAGGGTTTCTACCAAAAACATTCAGTACTTC.

On this clonotype: Without the conserved terminal phenylalanine or tryptophan, this CDR3 likely stems from a read error. The V call is TRBV6-5, the J call TRBJ2-4; TRBD2 matches 9 bases. The J call may be in error: the DNA end matches TRBJ2-7 better. The CDR3 sequence is 14 residues long. Germline V CDR1 and CDR2: MNHEY, SVGAGI. CDR3: CASSNLAGAYEQYI. The CDR3 region has the DNA TGTGCCAGCAGTAATTTAGCGGGAGCCTACGAGCAGTACATC.

CDR3: CSAMKIRGGSYGYTF. The CDR3 DNA sequence: TGCAGTGCTATGAAGATAAGGGGGGGATCCTATGGCTACACCTTC. The genes are TRBV20-1 and TRBJ1-2, with a tentative D call TRBD1 (6 bases). The germline CDR1 and CDR2 sequences are DFQATT and SNEGSKA (reference sequence). The CDR3 is 15 amino acids. Trimming took off 4 bases at V and 4 bases at J, with 19 bases between the two ends.

The chain couples TRBV6-2 or TRBV6-3 to TRBJ1-2; D perhaps matches TRBD1 (5 bases). CDR3 length: 14 amino acids. V dropped 6 bases and J dropped 2 bases, with 13 bases sitting between them. CDR1 and CDR2 from the germline V gene are MNHEY and SVGEGT. CDR3 in DNA: TGTGCCAGCAGCTGGGACCTCCTAAACTATGGCTACACCTTC. As protein: CASSWDLLNYGYTF.

The rearrangement links TRBV6-6 to TRBJ1-5, with 7 nucleotides matching TRBD1. J gave up 1 base and V 4 bases, and 1 base lay outside the gene matches. This CDR3 has 14 amino acids. Germline-derived CDR1 and CDR2 are MNHNY and SVGAGI (reference sequence). The CDR3 DNA sequence: TGTGCCAGCAGTTCCAGGGGGAGCAATCAGCCCCAGCATTTT. Residues: CASSSRGSNQPQHF.

As for this clonotype: At one of its ends the junction is not consistent with the germline gene, which may arise from a read error. The V call is TRBV7-2, the J call TRBJ2-1; 9 nucleotides match TRBD2. The CDR3 length is 15 residues. Per germline, CDR1 SGHTA and CDR2 FQGNSA. The CDR3 protein is CASSVAGAPYNEQFF. The CDR3 DNA reads as TGTGCCAGCAGCGTAGCGGGAGCACCCTACAATGAGCAGTTCTTC. Together with reference TRBV7-2 and TRBJ2-1, the CDR3 gives the full variable domain: GAGVSQSPSNKVTEKGKDVELRCDPISGHTALYWYRQSLGQGLEFLIYFQGNSAPDKSGLPSDRFSAERTGGSVSTLTIQRTQQEDSAVYLCASSVAGAPYNEQFFGPGTRLTVL.

The chain joins TRBV20-1 to TRBJ2-3; the D gene could be TRBD1 or TRBD2 (5 bases each). CDR3 length: 15 amino acids. With 5 bases removed from V and 5 bases from J, the gap between germline ends came to 20 bases. Germline V gene data show CDR1 as DFQATT and CDR2 as SNEGSKA (reference sequence). For the CDR3, the DNA is TGCAGTGCTGACAACCGGGACCGGGCGAAAGATACGCAGTATTTT. Translation gives CSADNRDRAKDTQYF.

The chain is built from TRBV7-2 and TRBJ2-1, with D possibly TRBD2 on 5 matching bases. The closer fit of TRBJ2-7 to the DNA end suggests the J call may be wrong. Germline V gene data show CDR1 as SGHTA and CDR2 as FQGNSA. This CDR3 is 14 amino acids long. The CDR3 spells CASSREPLAHEQYF. CDR3 nucleotide sequence: TGTGCCAGCAGCCGAGAGCCCTTAGCGCATGAGCAGTACTTC.

The chain uses TRBV5-1 and TRBJ2-3; unclear D gene. Trimming removed 4 bases from V and 7 bases from J, with 16 bases in between. Germline assignment: CDR1 SGHRS and CDR2 YFSETQ. The CDR3 length is 14 residues. The CDR3 coding sequence is TGCGCCAGCAGCCCGCCCACCCGGGCCAATACGCAGTATTTT. This codes for CASSPPTRANTQYF.

CDR3 sequence: CASSPRDPGRSDTQYF. In DNA form, the CDR3 reads TGTGCCAGCAGTCCACGGGACCCAGGCAGGTCAGATACGCAGTATTTT. The chain couples TRBV27 to TRBJ2-3; D possibly uses TRBD1 or TRBD2 (5 bases each). This CDR3 region has 16 residues. Germline CDR1 MNHEY, CDR2 SMNVEV (reference sequence). V shed 5 bases and J shed 4 bases, with 19 bases lying between them.

The CDR3 DNA reads as TGTGCCAGCAGCCGGGACAGTTCTAACTATGGCTACACCTTC. It codes for CASSRDSSNYGYTF. This chain links TRBV7-2 with TRBJ1-2; 7 positions agree with TRBD1. The ends lost 5 bases at V and 0 bases at J; junction bases unmatched: 3. The CDR3 runs 14 residues. From germline, CDR1 is SGHTA and CDR2 FQGNSA.

This clonotype was observed a handful of times. The CDR3 sequence is CATSTLYGQLQETQYF. CDR3 DNA sequence: TGTGCCACCAGCACCCTTTACGGACAGCTACAAGAGACCCAGTACTTC. The chain is built from TRBV15 and TRBJ2-5; possible D gene TRBD1, 6 bases. Germline V gene lookup returns CDR1 LNHNV and CDR2 YYDKDF (reference sequence). Trimming removed 4 bases at V and 2 bases at J, with 17 bases between. The length of the CDR3 is 16 residues.

The sample holds a few counts of this clonotype. V gene TRBV6-6 combines with J gene TRBJ2-7, with TRBD1 matching over 7 bases. CDR3 size: 13 residues. V was pared by 6 bases and J by 7 bases, with 9 bases of the junction left unmatched. Germline assignment: CDR1 MNHNY and CDR2 SVGAGI (reference sequence). CDR3 loop: CASRSAGGNEQYF. DNA for the CDR3: TGTGCCAGCAGGAGCGCAGGGGGTAATGAGCAGTACTTC.

This clonotype has a count of ten or more. The genes are TRBV6-5 and TRBJ1-2, with 7 nucleotides matching TRBD1. Germline V CDR1 and CDR2: MNHEY, SVGAGI. The CDR3 consists of 13 residues. The trim removed 8 bases at V and 6 bases at J, leaving 9 bases unmatched. The DNA for the CDR3 is TGTGCCAGCCGAGACAGGGAGACGGATGGCTACACCTTC. Its translation: CASRDRETDGYTF.

The genes are TRBV27 and TRBJ2-7; D is possibly TRBD2 (7 bases). The CDR3 has 14 residues. CDR1 is MNHEY and CDR2 is SMNVEV in the germline V gene (reference sequence). The germline V and J ends were trimmed by 3 bases and 4 bases, with 13 bases remaining between them. The CDR3 loop is CASSLGGRNYEQYF. The DNA for the CDR3 is TGTGCCAGCAGTTTGGGGGGGCGGAATTACGAGCAGTACTTC.

Only one count was recorded for this clonotype. A read error is possible here, since a much larger clone lies one base away. The chain links TRBV7-2 to TRBJ2-5; no firm D call. The V and J ends lost 3 bases and 0 bases respectively, with 5 bases between them. CDR1 and CDR2 (germline): SGHTA, FQGNSA. This CDR3 contains 13 residues. CDR3 amino acids: CASSFPYQETQYF. The CDR3, as DNA: TGTGCCAGCAGCTTCCCGTACCAAGAGACCCAGTACTTC.

The table lists this clonotype with a few counts. J is TRBJ2-1 and V is TRBV6-2 or TRBV6-3, with D maybe TRBD1 (5 bases). Germline V gene sequence: CDR1 MNHEY, CDR2 SVGEGT. The CDR3 is made up of 14 amino acids. V was trimmed by 5 bases and J by 7 bases, leaving 15 bases between them. The chain's CDR3 is CASSPTRVGNEQFF. Here the CDR3 DNA reads TGTGCCAGCAGTCCAACCAGGGTTGGGAATGAGCAGTTCTTC.

This clonotype has only a few counts. The genes are TRBV9 and TRBJ2-4; D might be TRBD1 (6 bases). The closer fit of TRBJ2-7 to the DNA end suggests the J call may be wrong. Germline loops: CDR1 SGDLS, CDR2 YYNGEE. The CDR3 covers 14 residues. CDR3 protein: CASSVAGEPGEQYF. CDR3 in DNA: TGTGCCAGCAGCGTAGCAGGGGAACCTGGCGAGCAGTACTTC.

The V and J genes are TRBV11-1 and TRBJ2-7; D is possibly TRBD1 (5 bases). Germline lookup yields CDR1 SGHAT and CDR2 FQDESV (reference sequence). V was clipped by 5 bases and J by 2 bases, with 13 bases between them. The CDR3 contains 14 residues. Here the CDR3 reads CASSPLGDTYEQYF. In DNA form, the CDR3 reads TGTGCCAGCAGCCCCCTAGGGGATACCTACGAGCAGTACTTC. Full variable domain (missing parts from reference TRBV11-1 and TRBJ2-7): EAEVAQSPRYKITEKSQAVAFWCDPISGHATLYWYRQILGQGPELLVQFQDESVVDDSQLPKDRFSAERLKGVDSTLKIQPAELGDSAMYLCASSPLGDTYEQYFGPGTRLTVT.